Following are 29 T cell receptor beta chains from one sample sequenced in a study of cytomegalovirus exposure and HLA in healthy donors. Amplification used 60 Vbeta primers and 13 Jbeta primers. Profiling relied on immunoSEQ multiplex PCR, and the TCRdb table lists in-frame clones only, not all of them. The sample holds some 120,000 clones, around 81% seen once. The specimen sequenced was PBMCs. These receptors all come from a woman aged 25 to 39 in good health and CMV-seronegative.

This clone showed up just a few times. The genes are TRBV27 and TRBJ1-1; D ambiguous. The CDR3 contains 15 residues. From germline, CDR1 is MNHEY and CDR2 SMNVEV (reference sequence). V lost 5 bases, J lost 5 bases, and 18 bases lay in between. DNA of the CDR3: TGTGCCAGCAGTACAGTCCCCCTTCAGCGGACTGAAGCTTTCTTT. This codes for CASSTVPLQRTEAFF.

This clone was seen only a few times. J is TRBJ1-1 and V is TRBV2, with D unresolved. The V end was cut by 6 bases, the J end by 5 bases, with 10 bases between. Germline V CDR1 and CDR2: SNHLY, FYNNEI. This CDR3 has 12 residues. CDR3 nucleotide sequence: TGTGCCAGCAGACTATTCGGAACTGAAGCTTTCTTT. Translation: CASRLFGTEAFF. The full variable domain, its missing parts supplied by reference TRBV2 and TRBJ1-1, is EPEVTQTPSHQVTQMGQEVILRCVPISNHLYFYWYRQILGQKVEFLVSFYNNEISEKSEIFDDQFSVERPDGSNFTLKIRSTKLEDSAMYFCASRLFGTEAFFGQGTRLTVV.

This chain links TRBV5-1 with TRBJ2-7; 11 nucleotides align to TRBD1. The V gene's germline CDR1 is SGHRS and CDR2 YFSETQ. Trimming removed 4 bases from V and 3 bases from J; junction bases left unmatched: 3. The CDR3 sequence is 14 residues long. This chain's CDR3 is CASSPGTGGYEQYF. The CDR3 nucleotides are TGCGCCAGCAGCCCGGGGACAGGGGGCTACGAGCAGTACTTC. Looking up the rest from reference TRBV5-1 and TRBJ2-7 gives the full variable domain: KAGVTQTPRYLIKTRGQQVTLSCSPISGHRSVSWYQQTPGQGLQFLFEYFSETQRNKGNFPGRFSGRQFSNSRSEMNVSTLELGDSALYLCASSPGTGGYEQYFGPGTRLTVT.

The V gene is TRBV5-1, the J gene TRBJ2-7; tentatively, D is TRBD1 (6 bases). This CDR3 spans 12 amino acids. Germline assignment: CDR1 SGHRS and CDR2 YFSETQ. V was shortened by 4 bases and J by 4 bases, with 9 bases between the two germline ends. CDR3 region: CASSLDRYEQYF. CDR3 in DNA: TGCGCCAGCAGCCTTGACAGGTACGAGCAGTACTTC.

This clone was found once. This sequence joins TRBV9 and TRBJ2-5, with a possible D match to TRBD2 (7 bases). The CDR3 consists of 18 residues. Trimming took off 3 bases at V and 2 bases at J, with 23 bases between the two ends. CDR1 SGDLS and CDR2 YYNGEE come from the germline V gene. CDR3 region: CASSAEERDTNIQETQYF. The DNA of the CDR3 is TGTGCCAGCAGCGCGGAAGAGCGGGACACTAATATTCAAGAGACCCAGTACTTC.

The chain uses TRBV2 and TRBJ1-4, with D uncertain. There are 13 residues in the CDR3. Germline V gene data show CDR1 as SNHLY and CDR2 as FYNNEI. The ends were cut back, 10 bases at V and 5 bases at J, with 14 bases in the middle. The CDR3 coding sequence is TGTGCCACCTCGGGAGCGGAAAATGAAAAACTGTTTTTT. This translates into CATSGAENEKLFF.

The chain recombines TRBV12-5 with TRBJ1-1; 9 bases are a match to TRBD1. This CDR3 has 17 residues. Looked up from germline, CDR1 is LGHNT and CDR2 is FRNRAP. With V trimmed by 5 bases and J by 5 bases, 15 bases remained unmatched. CDR3 sequence: CASGTTGQGFFGTEAFF. The CDR3 DNA sequence: TGTGCTAGTGGTACCACGGGACAGGGTTTCTTTGGGACTGAAGCTTTCTTT.

This chain links TRBV4-3 with TRBJ1-2; D call uncertain. V was pared by 7 bases and J by 4 bases, with 4 bases between. There are 10 residues in the CDR3. Looked up from germline, CDR1 is LGHNA and CDR2 is YSLEER. CDR3 sequence: CASTSYGYTF. CDR3 in DNA: TGCGCCAGCACCTCCTATGGCTACACCTTC.

The chain employs TRBV14 and TRBJ2-7; 10 bases match TRBD1. Germline lookup yields CDR1 SGHDN and CDR2 FVKESK. The CDR3 spans 16 residues. The V and J ends lost 4 bases and 3 bases, in that order; junction bases with no gene match: 9. CDR3 sequence reads: CASSLTPGQGNYEQYF. CDR3 bases: TGTGCCAGCAGCCTCACCCCGGGACAGGGGAACTACGAGCAGTACTTC. Filled out from reference TRBV14 and TRBJ2-7, the complete variable domain reads EAGVTQFPSHSVIEKGQTVTLRCDPISGHDNLYWYRRVMGKEIKFLLHFVKESKQDESGMPNNRFLAERTGGTYSTLKVQPAELEDSGVYFCASSLTPGQGNYEQYFGPGTRLTVT.

The chain carries TRBV5-4 and TRBJ2-5; D perhaps matches TRBD1 (6 bases). The V gene lost 4 bases and the J gene lost 5 bases, with 15 bases spanning the gap. The CDR3 is made up of 14 amino acids. Per the germline V gene, CDR1 is SGHNT and CDR2 is YYREEE (reference sequence). This CDR3 reads CASSARTVGETQYF. DNA of the CDR3: TGTGCCAGCAGCGCACGGACAGTAGGGGAGACCCAGTACTTC.

This clone was seen a single time. V and J are TRBV4-1 and TRBJ2-1, with D unclear. The germline V gene has CDR1 MGHRA and CDR2 YSYEKL. The CDR3 consists of 14 residues. Trimming stripped 3 bases from V and 8 bases from J, with 14 bases between. CDR3 loop: CASSQPLPRDEQFF. The CDR3 coding sequence is TGCGCCAGCAGCCAGCCCTTACCACGGGATGAGCAGTTCTTC.

The rearrangement links TRBV19 to TRBJ2-1; D is perhaps TRBD1 (5 bases). CDR3 size: 15 residues. The V gene's germline CDR1 is LNHDA and CDR2 SQIVND (reference sequence). V lost 1 base, J lost 4 bases, and 11 bases lay in between. This chain's CDR3 is CASSIAVRGYNEQFF. The CDR3 DNA reads TGTGCCAGTAGTATAGCCGTTAGGGGTTACAATGAGCAGTTCTTC.

This clone came up once. In DNA form, the CDR3 reads TGTGCCAGCAGCTTGGCGGGACTAGCGGGAGTTGGGGAGCAGTTCTTC. Its protein is CASSLAGLAGVGEQFF. The rearrangement uses TRBV5-4 and TRBJ2-1; 14 bases agree with TRBD2. V trimming: 0 bases; J trimming: 10 bases; junction bases outside the gene matches: 6. Germline assignment: CDR1 SGHNT and CDR2 YYREEE (reference sequence). There are 16 residues in the CDR3.

For the CDR3, the DNA is TGTGCCAGCAGTTTAACAGCAAACTATGGCTACACCTTC. The encoded protein is CASSLTANYGYTF. The V gene is TRBV27, the J gene TRBJ1-2; D gene unclear. The length of the CDR3 is 13 residues. Trimming shortened V by 2 bases and J by 2 bases, and 6 bases separated the two germline ends. Germline V gene lookup returns CDR1 MNHEY and CDR2 SMNVEV (reference sequence).

The gene calls are TRBV7-2 and TRBJ2-5; D not resolved. Germline CDR1 and CDR2: SGHTA and FQGNSA. CDR3 size: 14 residues. Trimming pared 7 bases from V and 0 bases from J, leaving 12 bases between. CDR3 residues: CASTLVWDQETQYF. The CDR3 coding sequence is TGTGCCAGCACCCTAGTCTGGGACCAAGAGACCCAGTACTTC. The complete variable domain, with remaining parts taken from reference TRBV7-2 and TRBJ2-5, reads GAGVSQSPSNKVTEKGKDVELRCDPISGHTALYWYRQSLGQGLEFLIYFQGNSAPDKSGLPSDRFSAERTGGSVSTLTIQRTQQEDSAVYLCASTLVWDQETQYFGPGTRLLVL.

This clone was picked up a small number of times. This sequence joins TRBV16 and TRBJ1-1, with 9 bases lining up with TRBD1. J gave up 3 bases and V 4 bases, and 6 bases lay outside the gene matches. Germline CDR1 KGHSY, CDR2 FQNENV. The CDR3 has 15 amino acids. This chain's CDR3 is CASSPRQGVDTEAFF. The CDR3 DNA reads TGTGCCAGCAGCCCCAGACAGGGGGTGGACACTGAAGCTTTCTTT.

The gene calls are TRBV28 and TRBJ1-1; 8 bases agree with TRBD1. Trimming removed 2 bases from V and 4 bases from J; junction bases left unmatched: 12. The CDR3 loop spans 17 amino acids. In germline, CDR1 is MDHEN, CDR2 SYDVKM. In DNA, the CDR3 is TGTGCCAGCAGTTTAACCGGACAGGGAAGAGGGGCCACTGAAGCTTTCTTT. This gives the protein CASSLTGQGRGATEAFF.

This chain joins TRBV2 and TRBJ2-2; 8 positions agree with TRBD2. Germline V gene data show CDR1 as SNHLY and CDR2 as FYNNEI. The CDR3 runs 15 residues. The V gene end was trimmed by 2 bases and the J gene end by 5 bases; junction bases not matched to a gene: 4. The CDR3 DNA follows: TGTGCCAGCAGTGAAATCCCTAGCGGGACCGGGGAGCTGTTTTTT. The encoded protein is CASSEIPSGTGELFF.

There are a few counts of this clone. The V call is TRBV5-1, the J call TRBJ1-1; D is unclear. CDR1 SGHRS and CDR2 YFSETQ come from the germline V gene. The V gene lost 5 bases and the J gene lost 1 base, with 12 bases spanning the gap. This CDR3 is 14 amino acids long. This chain's CDR3 is CASRQTPSNTEAFF. The CDR3 DNA reads TGCGCCAGCAGGCAGACACCATCGAACACTGAAGCTTTCTTT.

This clone has only one observation. The chain joins TRBV6-1 to TRBJ1-5; 9 bases line up with TRBD1. CDR3 length equals 14 residues. Germline CDR1 and CDR2: MNHNS and SASEGT. V gave up 6 bases and J gave up 6 bases; unmatched junction bases: 6. The CDR3 is CASRTDRGGQPQHF. DNA for the CDR3: TGTGCCAGCAGAACGGACAGGGGAGGTCAGCCCCAGCATTTT.

This sequence joins TRBV11-2 and TRBJ2-7; 7 bases line up with TRBD1. J gave up 1 base and V 1 base, and 4 bases lay outside the gene matches. This CDR3 has 15 amino acids. Looked up from germline, CDR1 is SGHAT and CDR2 is FQNNGV. CDR3 sequence reads: CASSLVTGESYEQYF. The CDR3 DNA sequence: TGTGCCAGCAGCTTAGTCACAGGGGAATCCTACGAGCAGTACTTC.

This chain connects TRBV11-2 to TRBJ2-1; D not resolved. The CDR3 length is 13 residues. CDR1 and CDR2 (germline): SGHAT, FQNNGV. Trimming stripped 5 bases from V and 6 bases from J, with 11 bases between. Here the CDR3 DNA reads TGTGCCAGCAGCCCCTCGTTCGTCAATGAGCAGTTCTTC. Its translation: CASSPSFVNEQFF.

Regarding this clone: Relative to the germline gene, one junction end is altered; a read error may explain this. Different DNA sequences within this sample yield the same CDR3. This chain joins TRBV7-2 and TRBJ1-4; D ambiguous. Germline CDR1 SGHTA, CDR2 FQGNSA. The CDR3 spans 13 residues. The CDR3 nucleotides read TGTGCCAGCTCCCGCCTGGGAGGTGAAAAACTGTTTTTC. Translating it yields CASSRLGGEKLFF.

The chain uses TRBV18 and TRBJ2-1; 10 bases agree with TRBD1. CDR1 is KGHSH and CDR2 is LQKENI in the germline V gene. The CDR3 runs 18 residues. The ends lost 0 bases at V and 6 bases at J; junction bases unmatched: 11. The CDR3 nucleotides are TGTGCCAGCTCACCACCCCCGGGACAGGGGTTAGCTTCCAATGAGCAGTTCTTC. Its translation: CASSPPPGQGLASNEQFF.

The genes are TRBV6-5 and TRBJ1-2; TRBD1 aligns across 7 bases. CDR1 and CDR2 from the germline V gene are MNHEY and SVGAGI. The ends lost 3 bases at V and 0 bases at J; junction bases unmatched: 7. CDR3 length: 16 residues. The CDR3 here is CASSYVQGGPNYGYTF. The CDR3 DNA reads as TGTGCCAGCAGTTATGTGCAGGGGGGCCCTAACTATGGCTACACCTTC.

The chain has TRBV9 and TRBJ1-4; D possibly corresponds to TRBD1 (5 bases). The CDR3 runs 14 residues. V lost 1 base, J lost 5 bases, and 9 bases lay in between. Germline values: CDR1 SGDLS, CDR2 YYNGEE. CDR3 sequence reads: CASSVSGENEKLFF. The CDR3 DNA is TGTGCCAGCAGCGTATCGGGGGAGAATGAAAAACTGTTTTTT.

This clone was counted a single time. The chain couples TRBV7-8 to TRBJ2-7; 12 bases match TRBD2. CDR1 is SGHVS and CDR2 is FQNEAQ in the germline V gene. The CDR3 contains 16 residues. The V and J ends lost 2 bases and 3 bases, in that order; junction bases with no gene match: 5. CDR3 amino acids: CASSLPSGREIYEQYF. CDR3 DNA: TGTGCCAGCAGCTTACCTAGCGGGAGGGAAATCTACGAGCAGTACTTC. The entire variable domain, with the rest obtained from reference TRBV7-8 and TRBJ2-7, is as follows: GAGVSQSPRYKVAKRGQDVALRCDPISGHVSLFWYQQALGQGPEFLTYFQNEAQLDKSGLPSDRFFAERPEGSVSTLKIQRTQQEDSAVYLCASSLPSGREIYEQYFGPGTRLTVT.

This clone occurred once. The chain uses TRBV7-6 and TRBJ1-5; 7 nucleotides match TRBD1. The CDR3 is 14 amino acids. Looked up from germline, CDR1 is SGHVS and CDR2 is FNYEAQ. V trimming: 4 bases; J trimming: 5 bases; junction bases outside the gene matches: 5. The CDR3, as DNA: TGTGCCAGCAGCTCAGGGGGGATTTATCAGCCCCAGCATTTT. It translates to CASSSGGIYQPQHF.

The genes are TRBV5-4 and TRBJ1-1; 10 bases line up with TRBD1. V was pared by 5 bases and J by 8 bases, with 9 bases of the junction left unmatched. The CDR3 extends over 14 amino acids. Germline assignment: CDR1 SGHNT and CDR2 YYREEE (reference sequence). In DNA, the CDR3 is TGTGCCAGCAGTTCGGGACAGGGGAGGGGCGAAGCTTTCTTT. It encodes CASSSGQGRGEAFF.